Listed below are T cell receptor beta chains from one sample, sequenced in a study of T cell changes during pregnancy in multiple sclerosis. Some clones are missing from TCRdb's copy, which holds only in-frame ones; the method was immunoSEQ multiplex PCR. The table has approximately 50,000 clones, roughly 95% seen once. The sample was CD4+ T cells from peripheral blood mononuclear cells, taken in the third trimester of pregnancy. Receptors originate from a female donor with multiple sclerosis, enrolled in a pregnancy study. CDR3s include the opening cysteine and the closing phenylalanine or tryptophan. The D gene is left open where the match is weak. Some rows mark clone size as missing; the rest say once, few, many or name a class of expanded clone.

cdr3_nt,cdr3_aa,d_call,clone_size,j_call,v_call
TGTGCCAGCAGCTTGGCAGGCTCAGATACGCAGTATTTT,CASSLAGSDTQYF,NA,NA,TRBJ2-3,TRBV5-4
TGTGCCAGCGGCCGGGTCCTGGGCACAGATACGCAGTATTTT,CASGRVLGTDTQYF,NA,NA,TRBJ2-3,TRBV7-9
TGTGCCAGCAGTCCAGGGCAGCTGGCCTCTGGAAACACCATATATTTT,CASSPGQLASGNTIYF,NA,once,TRBJ1-3,TRBV6-6
TGTGCCAGCAGCCCCAAGGGCGGGAGTGGGACCTACGAGCAGTACTTC,CASSPKGGSGTYEQYF,TRBD2,NA,TRBJ2-7,TRBV7-2
TGTGCCAGCAGCTTATTCCCCCTTAGGAGCTCCTACAATGAGCAGTTCTTC,CASSLFPLRSSYNEQFF,NA,NA,TRBJ2-1,TRBV7-6
TGTGCCAGCAGCTTGCAGGCCATCAACACTGAAGCTTTCTTT,CASSLQAINTEAFF,NA,few,TRBJ1-1,TRBV7-8
TGCAGCGTCGCCACAGGGGTAAGACAGCCCCAGCATTTT,CSVATGVRQPQHF,TRBD1,NA,TRBJ1-5,TRBV29-1
TGTGCCAGCAGCGAACCAAGAATCGGGCAGTACTTC,CASSEPRIGQYF,NA,NA,TRBJ2-7,TRBV6-1
TGTGCCAGCAGCTTACGGACAGGGCAAGAGACCCAGTACTTC,CASSLRTGQETQYF,TRBD1,NA,TRBJ2-5,TRBV7-2
TGTGCCAGCAGCCAGCAACGGACTAGCTACTACAATGAGCAGTTCTTC,CASSQQRTSYYNEQFF,TRBD2,NA,TRBJ2-1,TRBV7-9
TGTGCCATCAGTGATACCTACGAGCAGTACTTC,CAISDTYEQYF,NA,once,TRBJ2-7,TRBV10-3
TGCGCCAGCAGCTTGAGCGGGAGGTCGATATACAATGAGCAGTTCTTC,CASSLSGRSIYNEQFF,TRBD2,NA,TRBJ2-1,TRBV5-1
TGTGCCAGCAGTCCCCGACAGGGGGCGGCACAGACCCAGTACTTC,CASSPRQGAAQTQYF,TRBD1,NA,TRBJ2-5,TRBV6-5
TGTGCCAGCAGTTCCGGACAGGGCGGCAATCAGCCCCAGCATTTT,CASSSGQGGNQPQHF,TRBD1,NA,TRBJ1-5,TRBV28
TGTGCCATCGGGGTAGCGGATTCGATAAGCACAGATACGCAGTATTTT,CAIGVADSISTDTQYF,NA,NA,TRBJ2-3,TRBV10-3
TGTGCCAGCAGCCTCCGGACAGGAGGCGATAATTCACCCCTCCACTTT,CASSLRTGGDNSPLHF,TRBD1,NA,TRBJ1-6,TRBV14
TGTGCCAGTAGTTCGACAGTCCTTGAGACCCAGTACTTC,CASSSTVLETQYF,NA,NA,TRBJ2-5,TRBV19
TGCGCCAGCAGCCAAGATGTAGGGAGGACCACTGAAGCTTTCTTT,CASSQDVGRTTEAFF,NA,NA,TRBJ1-1,TRBV4-3
TGTGCCAGTAGGGGGACAGGGTTGGGCACAGATACGCAGTATTTT,CASRGTGLGTDTQYF,TRBD1,NA,TRBJ2-3,TRBV19
TGTGCCAGCTCACCATGGCAGGGGGCAGATACGCAGTATTTT,CASSPWQGADTQYF,TRBD1,NA,TRBJ2-3,TRBV18
TGTGCCAGCAGTCCCAGCGGGAGAATATTCGCCGGGGAGCTGTTTTTT,CASSPSGRIFAGELFF,TRBD2,NA,TRBJ2-2,TRBV28
TGTGCCAGTAGACCTACAGGGGGCGCGCAGTATTTT,CASRPTGGAQYF,TRBD1,NA,TRBJ2-3,TRBV19
TGTGCCAGCAGTCCCACAGCAAGTACTAACTATGGCTACACCTTC,CASSPTASTNYGYTF,NA,NA,TRBJ1-2,TRBV9
TGTGCCAGCAGCGGGGGACAGGGACGGAACACTGAAGCTTTCTTT,CASSGGQGRNTEAFF,TRBD1,NA,TRBJ1-1,TRBV9
TGTGCCATCAGCTCAGGGTCATCCGGGGAGCTGTTTTTT,CAISSGSSGELFF,NA,NA,TRBJ2-2,TRBV10-3
TGTGCCAGCACCCTACTGGGGAGTAGCACAGATACGCAGTATTTT,CASTLLGSSTDTQYF,NA,NA,TRBJ2-3,TRBV9
TGTGCCAGCAGGACAGGGGTTGGCAATCAGCCCCAGCATTTT,CASRTGVGNQPQHF,TRBD1,NA,TRBJ1-5,TRBV2
TGCAGCGTGGCCCAGGGAAGAAACTCTGGAAACACCATATATTTT,CSVAQGRNSGNTIYF,NA,NA,TRBJ1-3,TRBV29-1
TGTGCCAGTCGGGAGTATAGCAATCAGCCCCAGCATTTT,CASREYSNQPQHF,NA,NA,TRBJ1-5,TRBV19
TGTGCCAGCAGCTTACAGGCGAGCGGCTATGGCTACACCTTC,CASSLQASGYGYTF,NA,NA,TRBJ1-2,TRBV7-2